This TCR beta chain was sequenced for a study of T cell changes during pregnancy in multiple sclerosis. V was clipped by 2 bases and J by 0 bases, with 8 bases between them. This CDR3 has 15 amino acids. Per the germline V gene, CDR1 is MNHEY and CDR2 is SVGAGI. This table comes from immunoSEQ multiplex PCR, and its TCRdb copy is limited to in-frame clones, with some not included. The top ten clones hold about 1.8% of a sample with about 40,000 clones, roughly 94% of them seen once. This sequence originates from a female donor with multiple sclerosis, enrolled in a pregnancy study. This material consisted of peripheral blood, taken in the third trimester of pregnancy. The chain couples TRBV6-5 to TRBJ1-3, with D perhaps TRBD1 (6 bases). The CDR3, as DNA: TGTGCCAGCAGTTACACAGGGAGCTCTGGAAACACCATATATTTT. Translating it yields CASSYTGSSGNTIYF.